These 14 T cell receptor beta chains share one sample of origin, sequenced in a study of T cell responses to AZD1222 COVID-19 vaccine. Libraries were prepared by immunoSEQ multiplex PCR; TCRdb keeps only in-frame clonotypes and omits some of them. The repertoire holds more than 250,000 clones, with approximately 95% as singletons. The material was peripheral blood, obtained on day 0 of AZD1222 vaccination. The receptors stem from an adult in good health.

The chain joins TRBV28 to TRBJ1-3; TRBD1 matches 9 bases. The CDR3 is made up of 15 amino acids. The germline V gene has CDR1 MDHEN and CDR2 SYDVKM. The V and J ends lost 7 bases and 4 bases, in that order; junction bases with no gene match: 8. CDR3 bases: TGTGCCAGCACTCCGGGACAGGGAAACGGAAACACCATATATTTT. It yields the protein CASTPGQGNGNTIYF.

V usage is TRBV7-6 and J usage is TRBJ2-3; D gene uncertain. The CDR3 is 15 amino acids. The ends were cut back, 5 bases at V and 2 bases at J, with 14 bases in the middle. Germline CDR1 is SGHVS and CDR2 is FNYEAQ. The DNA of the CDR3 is TGTGCCAGCAGCCCCGAAGTGGGGATCACAGATACGCAGTATTTT. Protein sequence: CASSPEVGITDTQYF.

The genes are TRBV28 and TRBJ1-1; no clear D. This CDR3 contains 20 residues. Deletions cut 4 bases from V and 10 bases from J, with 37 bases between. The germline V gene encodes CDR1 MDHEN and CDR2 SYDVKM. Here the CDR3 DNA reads TGTGCCAGCAGTTACATTTCGGCTAAGACACGCCAGACCCCCCGGAGTGCAGCTTTCTTT. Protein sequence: CASSYISAKTRQTPRSAAFF.

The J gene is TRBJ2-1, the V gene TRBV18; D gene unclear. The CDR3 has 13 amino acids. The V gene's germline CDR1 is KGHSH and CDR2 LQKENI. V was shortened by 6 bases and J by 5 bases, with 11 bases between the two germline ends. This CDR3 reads CASSDGRDNEQFF. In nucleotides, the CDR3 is TGTGCCAGCTCGGATGGACGGGACAATGAGCAGTTCTTC.

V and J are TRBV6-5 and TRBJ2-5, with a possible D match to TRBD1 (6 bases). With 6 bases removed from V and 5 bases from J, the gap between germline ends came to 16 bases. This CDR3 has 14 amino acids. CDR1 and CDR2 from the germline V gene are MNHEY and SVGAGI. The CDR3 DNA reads TGTGCCAGCAGATTCTCAGGGGTCCGGGAGACCCAGTACTTC. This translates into CASRFSGVRETQYF.

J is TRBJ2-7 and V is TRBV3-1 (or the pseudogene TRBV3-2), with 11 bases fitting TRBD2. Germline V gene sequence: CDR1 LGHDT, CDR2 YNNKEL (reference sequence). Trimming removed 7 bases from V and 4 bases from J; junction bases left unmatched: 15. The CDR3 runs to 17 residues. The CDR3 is CASTQQTGTSGRYEQYF. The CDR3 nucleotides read TGTGCCAGCACACAACAGACCGGGACTAGCGGTCGGTACGAGCAGTACTTC.

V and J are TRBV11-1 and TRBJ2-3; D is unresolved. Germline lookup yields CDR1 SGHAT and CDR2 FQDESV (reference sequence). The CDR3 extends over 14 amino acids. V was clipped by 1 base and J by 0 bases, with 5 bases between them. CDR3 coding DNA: TGTGCCAGCAGCTTAGGCGGTAGCACAGATACGCAGTATTTT. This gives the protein CASSLGGSTDTQYF.

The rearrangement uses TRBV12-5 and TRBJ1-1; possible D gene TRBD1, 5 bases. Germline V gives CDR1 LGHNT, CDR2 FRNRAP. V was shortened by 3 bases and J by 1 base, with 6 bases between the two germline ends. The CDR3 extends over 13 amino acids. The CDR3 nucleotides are TGTGCTAGTGGTTTAGGACAGAACACTGAAGCTTTCTTT. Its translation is CASGLGQNTEAFF.

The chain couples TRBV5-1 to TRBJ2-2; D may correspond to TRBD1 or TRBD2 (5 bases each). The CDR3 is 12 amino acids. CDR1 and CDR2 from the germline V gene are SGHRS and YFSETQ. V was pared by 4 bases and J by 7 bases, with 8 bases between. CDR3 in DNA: TGCGCCAGCAGCATTGGGGGCGGGGAGCTGTTTTTT. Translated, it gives CASSIGGGELFF.

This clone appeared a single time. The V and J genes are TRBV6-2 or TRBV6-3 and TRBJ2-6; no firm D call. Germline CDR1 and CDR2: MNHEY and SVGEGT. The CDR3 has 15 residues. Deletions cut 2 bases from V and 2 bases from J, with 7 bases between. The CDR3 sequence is CASSYLGTGANVLTF. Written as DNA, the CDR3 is TGTGCCAGCAGTTACCTGGGAACTGGGGCCAACGTCCTGACTTTC.

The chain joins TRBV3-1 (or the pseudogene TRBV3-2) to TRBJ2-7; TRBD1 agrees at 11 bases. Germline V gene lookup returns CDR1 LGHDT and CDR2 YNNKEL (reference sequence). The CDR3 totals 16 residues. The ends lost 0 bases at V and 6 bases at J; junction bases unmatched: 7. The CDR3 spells CASSQDLRDRGSEQYF. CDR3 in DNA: TGTGCCAGCAGCCAAGATCTACGGGACAGGGGGTCCGAGCAGTACTTC.

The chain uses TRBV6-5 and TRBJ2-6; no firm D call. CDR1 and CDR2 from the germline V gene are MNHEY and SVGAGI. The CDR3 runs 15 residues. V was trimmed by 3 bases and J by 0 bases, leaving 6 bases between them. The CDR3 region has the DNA TGTGCCAGCAGTTATAGGATCTCTGGGGCCAACGTCCTGACTTTC. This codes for CASSYRISGANVLTF.

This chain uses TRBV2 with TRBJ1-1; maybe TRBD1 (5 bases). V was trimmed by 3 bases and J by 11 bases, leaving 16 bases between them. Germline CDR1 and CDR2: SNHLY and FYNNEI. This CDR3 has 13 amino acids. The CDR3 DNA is TGTGCCAGCAGTGAGAGGGCCCTCAGGGCGGCTTTCTTT. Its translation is CASSERALRAAFF.

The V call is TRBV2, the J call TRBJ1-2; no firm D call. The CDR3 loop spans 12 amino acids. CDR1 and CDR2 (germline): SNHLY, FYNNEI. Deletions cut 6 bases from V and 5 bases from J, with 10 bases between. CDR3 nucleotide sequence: TGTGCCAGCAGCCCAAAACAATATGGCTACACCTTC. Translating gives CASSPKQYGYTF.